This TCR beta chain originates from a study of post-analysis software for immune sequencing data. On the study more broadly: Secondary progressive, relapsing-remitting and progressive-relapsing multiple sclerosis were among the included disease courses.

This clonotype was seen ten or more times. Its antigen is undetermined. Unique molecular identifiers were built into the TCR beta cDNA libraries. Each sample of about 0.95 to 11 million input T cells yielded roughly 0.5 million cDNA molecules, so each molecule approximated one T cell. TCRdb reprocessed the PCR reads with MiXCR, giving one entry per CDR3 protein. The table shows a few hundred thousand distinct CDR3 sequences, with 35% to 45% occurring only once. With V trimmed by 6 bases and J by 2 bases, 10 bases remained unmatched. Germline CDR1 and CDR2: MNHEY and SMNVEV (reference sequence). This CDR3 region has 16 residues. The study, taken as a whole, reports: Patients carried a few TRBV segments more frequently than controls did, and TRBV5-6, TRBV5-1 and TRBV20-1 were among them.

The source material was blood. The TCR was taken from a girl between 5 and 17 years old with multiple sclerosis. J is TRBJ2-1 and V is TRBV27; 7 bases fit TRBD2. The CDR3 loop is CASSPSGGETYNEQFF. CDR3 nucleotides: TGTGCCAGCAGCCCATCGGGGGGAGAGACCTACAATGAGCAGTTCTTC.